The 18 T cell receptor beta chains listed next were all sequenced from one sample in a study of T cell responses to AZD1222 COVID-19 vaccine (dated by TCRdb to 2020 to 2022). Explained via the paper, the time point label denotes: baseline before first vaccination. The library was prepared using the immunoSEQ multiplex PCR assay. The clones in this table, taken by TCRdb from immuneACCESS, are in-frame only. Not every clone is retained; where verified, under half of the shortfall comes from an unresolved V gene, and the cause of the rest is unknown. The sample table holds roughly 150,000 clones, of which about nine tenths were seen once. Of the sample, 1.8% is held by the ten largest clones. This material consisted of peripheral blood, taken on day 0 of AZD1222 vaccination. The receptors come from an adult in good health.

This clone is a singleton in its sample. The rearrangement joins TRBV6-5 to TRBJ2-2; D gene ambiguous. Germline loops: CDR1 MNHEY, CDR2 SVGAGI. This CDR3 has 13 residues. Trimming shortened V by 9 bases and J by 1 base, and 9 bases separated the two germline ends. The CDR3 sequence is CASLQVNTGELFF. CDR3 bases: TGTGCCAGTCTACAAGTGAACACCGGGGAGCTGTTTTTT.

The CDR3 DNA reads as TGTGCCAGCAGCCCAGGACTTCCCTATGGCTACACCTTC. The encoded protein is CASSPGLPYGYTF. This chain links TRBV12-3 or TRBV12-4 with TRBJ1-2; D unresolved. V was clipped by 6 bases and J by 4 bases, with 12 bases between them. The CDR3 has 13 residues.

The CDR3 bases are TGTGCCAGCAGTTCCCCGGGACAGGGAATCCACGAGCAGTACTTC. Protein sequence: CASSSPGQGIHEQYF. The chain couples TRBV27 to TRBJ2-7; 9 positions match TRBD1. Germline CDR1 and CDR2: MNHEY and SMNVEV (reference sequence). Losses at the gene ends were 4 bases for V and 5 bases for J; bases not matched to a gene: 9. This CDR3 spans 15 amino acids.

The V gene is TRBV10-3, the J gene TRBJ1-1; D is ambiguous. Between the trimmed V and J ends, which lost 11 bases and 4 bases, there was a span of 11 bases. CDR1 and CDR2 from the germline V gene are ENHRY and SYGVKD. The CDR3 loop spans 11 amino acids. The CDR3 bases are TGTGCCGCAGGTGAGGCCACTGAAGCTTTCTTT. Translation gives CAAGEATEAFF.

This clone came up once. The rearrangement joins TRBV19 to TRBJ1-5; D uncertain. Trimming left V 3 bases short and J 0 bases short, with 9 bases between. CDR3 length equals 15 residues. Germline CDR1 LNHDA, CDR2 SQIVND (reference sequence). This chain's CDR3 is CASSMSAYSNQPQHF. The DNA for the CDR3 is TGTGCCAGTAGTATGTCGGCATATAGCAATCAGCCCCAGCATTTT.

CDR3 residues: CASSAGYNSPLHF. CDR3 DNA sequence: TGTGCCAGCAGCGCAGGGTATAATTCACCCCTCCACTTT. The chain couples TRBV6-5 to TRBJ1-6; D might be TRBD1 (5 bases). Per germline, CDR1 MNHEY and CDR2 SVGAGI. The length of the CDR3 is 13 residues. The V gene lost 6 bases and the J gene lost 4 bases, with 7 bases spanning the gap.

The chain carries TRBV7-9 and TRBJ1-1, with 7 bases aligning to TRBD1. V was pared by 1 base and J by 5 bases, with 7 bases of the junction left unmatched. The CDR3 spans 15 residues. Germline CDR1 reads SEHNR; CDR2 reads FQNEAQ (reference sequence). The CDR3 reads CASSLGKGAKTEAFF. The CDR3 bases are TGTGCCAGCAGCTTAGGCAAGGGGGCGAAAACTGAAGCTTTCTTT. The full variable domain, with the rest looked up from reference TRBV7-9 and TRBJ1-1, is DTGVSQNPRHKITKRGQNVTFRCDPISEHNRLYWYRQTLGQGPEFLTYFQNEAQLEKSRLLSDRFSAERPKGSFSTLEIQRTEQGDSAMYLCASSLGKGAKTEAFFGQGTRLTVV.

V is TRBV6-5 and J is TRBJ1-6, with TRBD1 as a possible D gene (6 bases). The V gene lost 2 bases and the J gene lost 6 bases, with 11 bases spanning the gap. CDR1 and CDR2 from the germline V gene are MNHEY and SVGAGI. This CDR3 spans 15 amino acids. DNA of the CDR3: TGTGCCAGCAGTTACCAGGACAGTCTTAATTCACCCCTCCACTTT. Translation: CASSYQDSLNSPLHF.

The genes are TRBV28 and TRBJ1-1; perhaps TRBD1 as D (5 bases). CDR3 length equals 14 residues. The V end was cut by 5 bases, the J end by 1 base, with 11 bases between. Germline lookup yields CDR1 MDHEN and CDR2 SYDVKM. The CDR3 reads CASSLYGGNTEAFF. The CDR3 region has the DNA TGTGCCAGCAGTCTGTATGGGGGGAACACTGAAGCTTTCTTT. The full variable domain, with the rest looked up from reference TRBV28 and TRBJ1-1, is DVKVTQSSRYLVKRTGEKVFLECVQDMDHENMFWYRQDPGLGLRLIYFSYDVKMKEKGDIPEGYSVSREKKERFSLILESASTNQTSMYLCASSLYGGNTEAFFGQGTRLTVV.

V is TRBV19 and J is TRBJ1-2; the D is unclear. The V gene lost 5 bases and the J gene lost 1 base, with 11 bases spanning the gap. The CDR3 runs 14 residues. Germline V lookup: CDR1 LNHDA, CDR2 SQIVND (reference sequence). The CDR3 region has the DNA TGTGCCAGTAGTCTAGGTCGCAATAACTATGGCTACACCTTC. This encodes CASSLGRNNYGYTF. Full variable domain (missing parts from reference TRBV19 and TRBJ1-2): DGGITQSPKYLFRKEGQNVTLSCEQNLNHDAMYWYRQDPGQGLRLIYYSQIVNDFQKGDIAEGYSVSREKKESFPLTVTSAQKNPTAFYLCASSLGRNNYGYTFGSGTRLTVV.

The DNA for the CDR3 is TGTGCCAGCAGCGTAGGGAGCGGGAGGGCCTCCTACGAGCAGTACTTC. Translation: CASSVGSGRASYEQYF. This chain uses TRBV9 with TRBJ2-7; 10 bases are a match to TRBD2. CDR1 SGDLS and CDR2 YYNGEE come from the germline V gene. Germline trimming cut 0 bases from V and 0 bases from J; bases unmatched to any gene: 3. There are 16 residues in the CDR3.

This sequence joins TRBV10-3 and TRBJ2-1; D ambiguous. The germline V and J ends were trimmed by 8 bases and 5 bases, with 13 bases remaining between them. Germline values: CDR1 ENHRY, CDR2 SYGVKD. The CDR3 has 13 residues. The CDR3 loop is CAISPKGDNEQFF. CDR3 DNA: TGTGCCATCTCCCCGAAAGGAGACAATGAGCAGTTCTTC.

The chain is built from TRBV27 and TRBJ2-1; no reliable D call. Trimming removed 5 bases at V and 2 bases at J, with 7 bases between. Per germline, CDR1 MNHEY and CDR2 SMNVEV (reference sequence). The CDR3 is 13 residues long. CDR3 residues: CASSAPPYNEQFF. CDR3 DNA sequence: TGTGCCAGCAGTGCTCCGCCCTACAATGAGCAGTTCTTC.

The gene calls are TRBV9 and TRBJ2-7; 7 bases line up with TRBD2. The CDR3 consists of 14 residues. Losses at the gene ends were 1 base for V and 3 bases for J; bases not matched to a gene: 4. CDR1 and CDR2 from the germline V gene are SGDLS and YYNGEE. The CDR3 sequence: CASSVSGGSYEQYF. CDR3 DNA: TGTGCCAGCAGCGTATCTGGCGGGAGCTACGAGCAGTACTTC.

CDR3 sequence: CASSMVNTGELFF. The CDR3 nucleotides read TGTGCCAGTAGTATGGTGAACACCGGGGAGCTGTTTTTT. V usage is TRBV19 and J usage is TRBJ2-2; no clear D. V dropped 3 bases and J dropped 1 base, with 3 bases sitting between them. This CDR3 comprises 13 residues. Germline V CDR1 and CDR2: LNHDA, SQIVND (reference sequence).

This clone occurred once. The rearrangement joins TRBV30 to TRBJ2-2, with 13 bases matching TRBD2. The germline V gene has CDR1 GTSNPN and CDR2 SVGIG (reference sequence). This CDR3 spans 16 amino acids. V lost 5 bases, J lost 0 bases, and 3 bases stayed unmatched. CDR3 residues: CAWGGTSGANTGELFF. The CDR3 DNA reads as TGTGCCTGGGGGGGGACTAGCGGGGCGAACACCGGGGAGCTGTTTTTT.

The J gene is TRBJ2-7, the V gene TRBV7-2; no reliable D call. Germline V lookup: CDR1 SGHTA, CDR2 FQGNSA. This CDR3 region has 15 residues. V was trimmed by 3 bases and J by 3 bases, leaving 15 bases between them. CDR3 nucleotides: TGTGCCAGCAGCTTCTGGGGTCTTAAGGGCTACGAGCAGTACTTC. Translated, it gives CASSFWGLKGYEQYF.

The J gene is TRBJ2-3, the V gene TRBV18; D is uncertain. Germline values: CDR1 KGHSH, CDR2 LQKENI. The germline V and J ends were trimmed by 4 bases and 3 bases, with 17 bases remaining between them. This CDR3 region has 16 residues. The CDR3 loop reads CASSLYKKKFTDTQYF. CDR3 DNA: TGTGCCAGCTCACTTTACAAGAAAAAGTTTACAGATACGCAGTATTTT.